Listed here are 3 T cell receptor beta chains from one sample, sequenced in a study of CD8+ T cells in alopecia areata. Described treatment: oral pan-JAK inhibitor, 5-10 mg twice daily. cDNA prepared by RNA extraction and subsequent reverse transcription served as the template for sequencing. TCRdb keeps only in-frame clones here, not all; method: immunoSEQ multiplex PCR. The sample holds approximately 180,000 clones, 58% seen once. Material: CD4+ T cells sorted from blood, obtained at approximately week 60, from a patient treated with tofacitinib. These receptors all stem from a human donor with alopecia areata.

This clone turned up a few times. This rearrangement joins TRBV6-5 to TRBJ2-1; the D is unclear. The V end was cut by 2 bases, the J end by 5 bases, with 10 bases between. CDR3 length: 14 residues. Germline V gene data show CDR1 as MNHEY and CDR2 as SVGAGI. In DNA form, the CDR3 reads TGTGCCAGCAGTTACGATAACGCCCACAATGAGCAGTTCTTC. Translating gives CASSYDNAHNEQFF.

The chain employs TRBV10-3 and TRBJ2-5, with a possible D match to TRBD2 (5 bases). The germline CDR1 and CDR2 sequences are ENHRY and SYGVKD. There are 14 residues in the CDR3. The V and J ends lost 7 bases and 5 bases respectively, with 17 bases between them. The CDR3 region has the DNA TGTGCCATCACCCAGGAGGCCCAGACCGAGACCCAGTACTTC. It translates to CAITQEAQTETQYF.

This chain joins TRBV29-1 and TRBJ2-7; D call uncertain. The germline V and J ends were trimmed by 6 bases and 2 bases, with 11 bases remaining between them. The CDR3 sequence is 12 residues long. Germline values: CDR1 SQVTM, CDR2 ANQGSEA. CDR3 DNA sequence: TGCAGCGTGGTGGGTCGCGCCTACGAGCAGTACTTC. This sequence encodes CSVVGRAYEQYF.